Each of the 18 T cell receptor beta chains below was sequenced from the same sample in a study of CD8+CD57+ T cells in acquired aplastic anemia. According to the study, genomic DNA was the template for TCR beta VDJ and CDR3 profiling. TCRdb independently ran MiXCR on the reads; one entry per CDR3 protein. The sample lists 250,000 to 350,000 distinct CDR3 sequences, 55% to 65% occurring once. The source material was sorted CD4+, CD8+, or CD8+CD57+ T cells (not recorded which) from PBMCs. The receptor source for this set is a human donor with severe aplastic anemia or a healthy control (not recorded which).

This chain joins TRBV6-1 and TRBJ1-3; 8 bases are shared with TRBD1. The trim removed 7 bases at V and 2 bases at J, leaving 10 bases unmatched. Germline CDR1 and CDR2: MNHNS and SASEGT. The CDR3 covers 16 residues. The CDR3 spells CASKQQQGDAGNTIYF. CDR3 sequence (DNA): TGTGCCAGCAAACAACAACAGGGGGACGCTGGAAACACCATATATTTT.

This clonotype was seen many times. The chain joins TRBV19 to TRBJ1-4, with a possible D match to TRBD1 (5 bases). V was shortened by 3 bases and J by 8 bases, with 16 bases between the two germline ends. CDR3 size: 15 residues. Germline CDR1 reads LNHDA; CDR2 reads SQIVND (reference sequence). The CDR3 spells CASSINGRVREKLFF. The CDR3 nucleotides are TGTGCCAGTAGTATTAATGGCAGGGTACGAGAAAAACTGTTTTTT.

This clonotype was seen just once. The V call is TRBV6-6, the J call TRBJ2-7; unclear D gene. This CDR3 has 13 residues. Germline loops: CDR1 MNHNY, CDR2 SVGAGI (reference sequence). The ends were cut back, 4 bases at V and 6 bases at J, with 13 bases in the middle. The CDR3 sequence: CASSLLLGGEQYF. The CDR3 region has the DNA TGTGCCAGCAGTTTGTTGTTAGGTGGCGAGCAGTACTTC.

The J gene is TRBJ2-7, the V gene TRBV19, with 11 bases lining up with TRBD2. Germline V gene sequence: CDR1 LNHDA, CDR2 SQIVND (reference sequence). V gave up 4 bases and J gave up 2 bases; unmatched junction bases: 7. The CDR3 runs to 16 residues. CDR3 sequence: CASSTGGLAAPYEQYF. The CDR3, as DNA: TGTGCCAGTAGTACAGGGGGACTAGCGGCCCCCTACGAGCAGTACTTC.

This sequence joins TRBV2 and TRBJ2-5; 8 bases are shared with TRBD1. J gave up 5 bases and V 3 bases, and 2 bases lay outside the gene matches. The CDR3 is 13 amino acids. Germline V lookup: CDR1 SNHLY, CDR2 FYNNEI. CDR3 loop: CASSDRGPETQYF. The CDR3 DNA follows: TGTGCCAGCAGTGACAGGGGGCCTGAGACCCAGTACTTC.

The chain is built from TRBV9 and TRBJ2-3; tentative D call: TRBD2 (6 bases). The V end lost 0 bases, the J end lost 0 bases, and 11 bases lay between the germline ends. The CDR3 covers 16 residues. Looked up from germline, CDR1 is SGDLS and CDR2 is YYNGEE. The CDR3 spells CASSVGGRSSTDTQYF. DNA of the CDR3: TGTGCCAGCAGCGTAGGGGGGAGGTCTAGCACAGATACGCAGTATTTT.

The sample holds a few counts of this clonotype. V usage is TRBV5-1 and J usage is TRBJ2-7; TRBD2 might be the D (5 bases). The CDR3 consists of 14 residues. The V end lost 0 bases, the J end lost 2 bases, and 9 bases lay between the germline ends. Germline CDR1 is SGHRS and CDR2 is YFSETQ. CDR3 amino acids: CASSLEYGAYEQYF. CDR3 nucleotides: TGCGCCAGCAGCTTGGAGTACGGGGCCTACGAGCAGTACTTC.

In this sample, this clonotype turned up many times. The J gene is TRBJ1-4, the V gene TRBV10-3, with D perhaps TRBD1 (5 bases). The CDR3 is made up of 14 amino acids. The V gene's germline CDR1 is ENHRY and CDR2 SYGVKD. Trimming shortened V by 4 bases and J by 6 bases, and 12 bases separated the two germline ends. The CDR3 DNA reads TGTGCCATCAGTGCGTCAGGGCCAGATGAAAAACTGTTTTTT. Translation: CAISASGPDEKLFF.

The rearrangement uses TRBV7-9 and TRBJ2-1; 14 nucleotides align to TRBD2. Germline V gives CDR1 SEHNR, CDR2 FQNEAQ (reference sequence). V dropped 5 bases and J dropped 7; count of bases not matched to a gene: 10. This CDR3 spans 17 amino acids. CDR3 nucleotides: TGTGCCAGCAGCCAAGGACTAGCGGGGGGTGTTAGTAATGAGCAGTTCTTC. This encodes CASSQGLAGGVSNEQFF.

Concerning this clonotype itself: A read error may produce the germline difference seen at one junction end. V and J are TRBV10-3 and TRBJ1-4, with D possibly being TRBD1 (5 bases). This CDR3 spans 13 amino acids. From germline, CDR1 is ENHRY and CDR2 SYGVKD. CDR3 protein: CASSSRGTEKLFF. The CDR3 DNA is TGTGCCAGCAGTTCGAGGGGCACTGAAAAACTGTTTTTT.

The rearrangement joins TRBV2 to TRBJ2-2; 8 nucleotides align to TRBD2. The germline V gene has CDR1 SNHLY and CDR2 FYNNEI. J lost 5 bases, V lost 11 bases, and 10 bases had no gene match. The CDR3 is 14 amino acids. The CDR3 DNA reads TGTGCCGGTAGACTAGCGATCGAAACCGGGGAGCTGTTTTTT. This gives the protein CAGRLAIETGELFF.

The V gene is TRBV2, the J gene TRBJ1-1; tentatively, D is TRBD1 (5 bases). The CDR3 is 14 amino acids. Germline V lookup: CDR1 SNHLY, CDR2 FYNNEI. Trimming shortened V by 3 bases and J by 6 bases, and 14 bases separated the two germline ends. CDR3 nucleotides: TGTGCCAGCAGTGAGGACAAAGGGTACGCTGAAGCTTTCTTT. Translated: CASSEDKGYAEAFF.

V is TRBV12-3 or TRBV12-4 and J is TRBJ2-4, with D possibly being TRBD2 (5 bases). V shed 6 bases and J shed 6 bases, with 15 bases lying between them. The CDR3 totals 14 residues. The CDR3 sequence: CASRATGAGNIQYF. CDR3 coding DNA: TGTGCCAGCAGAGCTACGGGCGCGGGAAACATTCAGTACTTC.

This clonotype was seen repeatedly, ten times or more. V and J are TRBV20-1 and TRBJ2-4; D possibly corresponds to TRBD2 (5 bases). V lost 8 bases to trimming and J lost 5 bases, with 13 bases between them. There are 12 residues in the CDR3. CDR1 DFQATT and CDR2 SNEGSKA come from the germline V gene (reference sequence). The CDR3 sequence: CSPRTRQNIQYF. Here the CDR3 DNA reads TGCAGTCCTCGGACTCGCCAAAACATTCAGTACTTC.

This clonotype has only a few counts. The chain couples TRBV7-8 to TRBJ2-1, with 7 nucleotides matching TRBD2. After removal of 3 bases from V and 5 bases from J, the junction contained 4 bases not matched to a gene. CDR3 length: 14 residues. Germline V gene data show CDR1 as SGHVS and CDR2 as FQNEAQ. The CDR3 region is CASSFRGSHNEQFF. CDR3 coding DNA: TGTGCCAGCAGCTTTCGCGGGAGCCACAATGAGCAGTTCTTC.

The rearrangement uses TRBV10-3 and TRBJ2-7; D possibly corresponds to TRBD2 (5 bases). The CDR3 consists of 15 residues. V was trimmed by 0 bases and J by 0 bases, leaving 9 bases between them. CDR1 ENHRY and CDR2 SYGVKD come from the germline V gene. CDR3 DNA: TGTGCCATCAGTGAGTCGACCGGACTCTCCTACGAGCAGTACTTC. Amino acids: CAISESTGLSYEQYF.

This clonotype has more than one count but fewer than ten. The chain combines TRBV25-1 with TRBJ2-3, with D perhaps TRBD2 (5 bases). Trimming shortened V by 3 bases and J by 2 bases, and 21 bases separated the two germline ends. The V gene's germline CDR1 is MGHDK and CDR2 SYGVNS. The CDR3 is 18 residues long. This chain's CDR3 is CASSDLRASRTTTDTQYF. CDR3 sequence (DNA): TGTGCCAGCAGTGACCTAAGGGCTAGCCGAACGACCACAGATACGCAGTATTTT.

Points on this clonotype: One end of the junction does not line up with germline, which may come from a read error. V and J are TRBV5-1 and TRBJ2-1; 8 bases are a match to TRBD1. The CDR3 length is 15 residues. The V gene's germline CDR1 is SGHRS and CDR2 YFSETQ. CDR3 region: CASSFRDRFLNEQFF. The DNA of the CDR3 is TGTGCCAGCAGCTTCCGGGACAGGTTCCTTAATGAGCAGTTCTTC. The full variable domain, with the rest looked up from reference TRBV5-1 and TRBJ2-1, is KAGVTQTPRYLIKTRGQQVTLSCSPISGHRSVSWYQQTPGQGLQFLFEYFSETQRNKGNFPGRFSGRQFSNSRSEMNVSTLELGDSALYLCASSFRDRFLNEQFFGPGTRLTVL.